This passage covers 24 T cell receptor beta chains from one sample sequenced in a study of CD8+CD57+ T cells in acquired aplastic anemia (dated by TCRdb to the late 2010s). The patients picked for sequencing were ones in whom flow cytometry had shown an expansion of CD8+CD57+ cells. Sequenced on an Illumina HiSeq 2000. Genomic DNA served as template for TCR beta VDJ combination and CDR3 sequence profiling. Clones were called with MiXCR by TCRdb after fastp trimmed the public reads at Q25, and only in-frame beta chains were retained. CDR3 protein sequences are deduplicated, and each keeps its most common genes and DNA. This sample gives 260,000 or so distinct CDR3 sequences in total; roughly 80% of them show up just once. About 41% of the sample comes from the top ten. The source material was sorted CD4+, CD8+, or CD8+CD57+ T cells (not recorded which) from PBMCs. Receptors were obtained from a human donor with aplastic anemia.

The gene calls are TRBV7-9 and TRBJ2-3, with D maybe TRBD2 (5 bases). Germline CDR1 reads SEHNR; CDR2 reads FQNEAQ (reference sequence). The CDR3 totals 15 residues. Trimming removed 5 bases at V and 15 bases at J, with 27 bases between. CDR3 sequence: CASSLLPGELVFRYF. The CDR3 DNA is TGTGCCAGCAGCCTACTGCCCGGGGAGCTGGTTTTTCGATATTTT.

This rearrangement joins TRBV5-8 to TRBJ1-1; 11 nucleotides match TRBD1. The CDR3 length is 16 residues. From germline, CDR1 is SGHTS and CDR2 YDEGEE. The ends lost 7 bases at V and 7 bases at J; junction bases unmatched: 15. CDR3 DNA: TGTGCCAGCTCACGTTCCGGGACAGGGGGAACTAATGAAGCTTTCTTT. It codes for CASSRSGTGGTNEAFF.

Concerning this clonotype itself: At one of its ends the junction is not consistent with the germline gene, which may arise from a read error. The DNA of the CDR3 is TGTGCCAGCAGCTCACGGGGCAGGGGCTCACCCCTCCACTTT. Amino acid sequence: CASSSRGRGSPLHF. The chain uses TRBV5-1 and TRBJ1-6; D perhaps matches TRBD1 (6 bases). The CDR3 covers 14 residues. Germline values: CDR1 SGHRS, CDR2 YFSETQ.

In the case of this clonotype: The DNA is omitted, as the CDR3 cannot be located on it reliably, and the CDR3 follows TCRdb's listing. The chain uses TRBV7-9 and TRBJ2-1; TRBD2 is the table's D call, not checked against the DNA. With termini counted, the CDR3 has 21 amino acids. Per the germline V gene, CDR1 is SEHNR and CDR2 is FQNEAQ (reference sequence). CDR3 sequence: CASSIYLCSVGPSGGYNEQFF.

As regards this clonotype: Germline and junction disagree at one end, which may indicate a read error. V and J are TRBV7-9 and TRBJ2-5; D gene uncertain. There are 12 residues in the CDR3. The germline CDR1 and CDR2 sequences are SEHNR and FQNEAQ (reference sequence). The CDR3 reads CGSSAVEETQYF. In DNA, the CDR3 is TGTGGCAGCAGCGCCGTAGAAGAGACCCAGTACTTC.

Points on this clonotype: A junction boundary mismatches the germline segment, possibly from a read error. The chain uses TRBV12-3 or TRBV12-4 and TRBJ2-1, with 9 nucleotides matching TRBD2. CDR3 length: 11 residues. CDR3 in amino acids: CASALAGSVSF. The CDR3 region has the DNA TGTGCCAGCGCTCTAGCGGGAAGTGTGTCCTTC.

In this sample, this clonotype turned up a few times. This sequence joins TRBV7-8 and TRBJ2-7, with 8 bases aligning to TRBD2. The germline V gene has CDR1 SGHVS and CDR2 FQNEAQ. The ends lost 3 bases at V and 6 bases at J; junction bases unmatched: 4. The CDR3 has 13 amino acids. Written as DNA, the CDR3 is TGTGCCAGCAGCTTGACTAGCGTCGGCGAGCAGTACTTC. It encodes CASSLTSVGEQYF.

This clonotype was found once. The rearrangement uses TRBV7-8 and TRBJ1-2; D perhaps matches TRBD1 (5 bases). The length of the CDR3 is 16 residues. Germline V CDR1 and CDR2: SGHVS, FQNEAQ. Deletions cut 2 bases from V and 7 bases from J, with 20 bases between. The chain's CDR3 is CASSLRERGLDCGYTF. CDR3 bases: TGTGCCAGCAGCTTACGGGAGAGGGGCTTGGACTGTGGCTACACCTTC.

The table lists this clonotype with a few counts. A read error may be the cause here, since a much bigger clone is one base away. The chain links TRBV9 to TRBJ2-3; D gene unclear. The length of the CDR3 is 14 residues. Germline loops: CDR1 SGDLS, CDR2 YYNGEE. CDR3 sequence reads: CASSVGTARNPPHF. The CDR3 nucleotides read TGTGCCAGCAGCGTAGGGACCGCCCGAAATCCGCCCCATTTT.

Note on this clonotype: This CDR3 is missing its conserved last phenylalanine or tryptophan, likely due to a read error. The limits of the CDR3 on the DNA are not certain, so only TCRdb's listed CDR3 is given. The chain uses TRBV7-3 and TRBJ2-3; no DNA check was done on the table's D call, TRBD2. The CDR3 extends over 13 residues, inclusive of both ends. Germline V gene sequence: CDR1 SGHTA, CDR2 FQGTGA. The CDR3 loop is CASSPEGTWGESQ.

Concerning this clonotype itself: The junction departs from the called germline gene at one end, perhaps through a read error. The chain links TRBV7-9 to TRBJ2-5, with D possibly matching TRBD1 (5 bases). This CDR3 is 14 amino acids long. CDR1 and CDR2 (germline): SEHNR, FQNEAQ (reference sequence). CDR3: CAGHRGSETQTQWF. CDR3 coding DNA: TGTGCCGGACACAGAGGCAGCGAGACCCAGACCCAGTGGTTC.

The rearrangement uses TRBV4-1 and TRBJ1-2; TRBD1 might be the D (6 bases). CDR3 length: 15 residues. The V gene's germline CDR1 is MGHRA and CDR2 YSYEKL. Trimming cost V 3 bases and J 3 bases, with 14 bases left between them. As DNA, the CDR3 is TGCGCCAGCAGCCAGGATCAGGGGCTTGACTATGGCTACACCTTC. Encoded protein: CASSQDQGLDYGYTF.

This chain links TRBV9 with TRBJ1-1; the match to TRBD1 covers 7 bases. V was pared by 0 bases and J by 7 bases, with 12 bases of the junction left unmatched. Germline CDR1 SGDLS, CDR2 YYNGEE. This CDR3 is built from 16 residues. The CDR3 DNA follows: TGTGCCAGCAGCGTAGCTAACAGGGGTTACAACTATGAAGCTTTCTTT. It translates to CASSVANRGYNYEAFF.

To note about this clonotype: A junction end diverges from the germline sequence, so it may reflect a read error. The chain uses TRBV10-3 and TRBJ1-1; the D gene is possibly TRBD1 (5 bases). The CDR3 sequence is 16 residues long. Germline CDR1 and CDR2: ENHRY and SYGVKD. CDR3 bases: TGTGCCATCAGGGGGCAGGGACGGGGTCCGAACACTGAAGCTCTCTTT. This sequence encodes CAIRGQGRGPNTEALF.

This chain joins TRBV20-1 and TRBJ1-2; D remains unclear. Germline V CDR1 and CDR2: DFQATT, SNEGSKA (reference sequence). There are 14 residues in the CDR3. Trimming pared 1 base from V and 0 bases from J, leaving 9 bases between. The CDR3 region is CSARAQYTNYGYTF. CDR3 DNA sequence: TGCAGTGCTAGAGCACAGTATACTAACTATGGCTACACCTTC.

The gene calls are TRBV7-2 and TRBJ2-3; D possibly corresponds to TRBD2 (6 bases). The CDR3 has 16 residues. CDR1 is SGHTA and CDR2 is FQGNSA in the germline V gene. The V gene lost 0 bases and the J gene lost 2 bases, with 12 bases spanning the gap. CDR3 sequence (DNA): TGTGCCAGCAGCTTAGCGGGTAGCGGCGACACAGATACGCAGTATTTT. Translating it yields CASSLAGSGDTDTQYF.

Note on this clonotype: Because the CDR3 is missing its conserved closing phenylalanine or tryptophan, this is likely a read error. Because the CDR3's place on the DNA is in doubt, the DNA is left out and the CDR3 is given as listed by TCRdb. This chain connects TRBV7-3 to TRBJ2-7; the D segment call TRBD1 is taken from the table without a DNA check. CDR1 is SGHTA, CDR2 FQGTGA, per germline. The CDR3 sequence runs 12 residues, both termini included. The CDR3 reads CARTGLRAVLHA.

V gene TRBV7-6 combines with J gene TRBJ2-1; D is tentatively TRBD1 or TRBD2 (6 bases each). With 4 bases removed from V and 8 bases from J, the gap between germline ends came to 21 bases. The CDR3 totals 16 residues. CDR1 is SGHVS and CDR2 is FNYEAQ in the germline V gene. The DNA for the CDR3 is TGTGCCAGCAGCTCCACAAGAAGGAGGGGGGCTGATGAGCAGTTCTTC. Translated, it gives CASSSTRRRGADEQFF.

Comments on this clonotype: No conserved phenylalanine or tryptophan ends this CDR3, so it is likely a read error. Because the CDR3's place on the DNA is in doubt, the DNA is left out and the CDR3 is given as listed by TCRdb. The chain joins TRBV2 to TRBJ1-5. From germline, CDR1 is SNHLY and CDR2 FYNNEI. The CDR3 comprises 14 residues, both ends counted. CDR3: CASSHVDGNEAQQY.

As for this clonotype: An end of the junction differs from the germline gene, which may be a read error. The rearrangement joins TRBV2 to TRBJ1-6; D is perhaps TRBD1 (5 bases). Germline V gene data show CDR1 as SNHLY and CDR2 as FYNNEI. There are 16 residues in the CDR3. The CDR3 DNA reads as TGTGCCAGCGGAGGGACTCCCGTCGTCTTGAACACTGCCCCTTTCTTC. Its translation is CASGGTPVVLNTAPFF.

Many counts were recorded for this clonotype. The chain couples TRBV20-1 to TRBJ1-1, with a tentative D call TRBD1 (6 bases). Germline CDR1 reads DFQATT; CDR2 reads SNEGSKA (reference sequence). CDR3 length equals 16 residues. V shed 6 bases and J shed 1 base, with 21 bases lying between them. CDR3 sequence reads: CSASSGVGGANTEAFF. The CDR3 nucleotides are TGCAGTGCCAGCAGTGGGGTGGGGGGGGCGAACACTGAAGCTTTCTTT.

This sequence joins TRBV5-1 and TRBJ2-1; 8 bases are a match to TRBD2. This CDR3 has 15 amino acids. Germline-derived CDR1 and CDR2 are SGHRS and YFSETQ. V shed 4 bases, J shed 5 bases, and the junction held 8 bases outside the gene matches. Written as DNA, the CDR3 is TGCGCCAGCAGCATCCAAGCGGGGGAGAACAATGAGCAGTTCTTC. This translates into CASSIQAGENNEQFF.

To note about this clonotype: Germline and junction disagree at one end, which may indicate a read error. CDR3 in amino acids: CASSPELSGGSEEHFF. The CDR3, as DNA: TGCGCCAGCAGCCCGGAACTAAGCGGGGGGAGCGAGGAGCACTTCTTC. The chain recombines TRBV4-3 with TRBJ2-1, with 9 nucleotides matching TRBD2. Germline V lookup: CDR1 LGHNA, CDR2 YSLEER. The CDR3 contains 16 residues.

The chain recombines TRBV7-9 with TRBJ1-5, with D unresolved. Germline values: CDR1 SEHNR, CDR2 FQNEAQ (reference sequence). CDR3 length: 14 residues. V lost 6 bases and J lost 2, with 11 bases in between. CDR3: CASSLVGGNQPQHF. CDR3 in DNA: TGTGCCAGCAGTTTGGTCGGGGGCAATCAGCCCCAGCATTTT.